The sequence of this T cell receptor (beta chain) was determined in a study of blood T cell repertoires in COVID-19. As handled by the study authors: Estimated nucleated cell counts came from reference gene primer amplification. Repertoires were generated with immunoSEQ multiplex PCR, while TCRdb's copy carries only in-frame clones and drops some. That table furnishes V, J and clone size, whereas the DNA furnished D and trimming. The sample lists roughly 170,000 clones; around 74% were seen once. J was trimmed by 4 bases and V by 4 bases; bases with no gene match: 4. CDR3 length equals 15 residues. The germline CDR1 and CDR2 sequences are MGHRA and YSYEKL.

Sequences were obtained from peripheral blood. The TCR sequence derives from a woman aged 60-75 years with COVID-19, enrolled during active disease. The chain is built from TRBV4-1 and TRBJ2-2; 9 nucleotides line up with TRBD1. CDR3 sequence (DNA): TGCGCCAGCAGCCGGGGACAGGGTATCACCGGGGAGCTGTTTTTT. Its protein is CASSRGQGITGELFF.